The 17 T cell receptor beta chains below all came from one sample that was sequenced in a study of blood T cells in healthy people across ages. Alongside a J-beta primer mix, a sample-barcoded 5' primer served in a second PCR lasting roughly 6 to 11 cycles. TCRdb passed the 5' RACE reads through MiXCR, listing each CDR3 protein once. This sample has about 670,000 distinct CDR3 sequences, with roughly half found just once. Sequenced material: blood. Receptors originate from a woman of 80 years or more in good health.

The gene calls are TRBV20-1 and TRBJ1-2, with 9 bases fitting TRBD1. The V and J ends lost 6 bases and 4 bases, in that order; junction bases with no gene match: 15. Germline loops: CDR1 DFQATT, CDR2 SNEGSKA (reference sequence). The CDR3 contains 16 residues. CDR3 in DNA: TGCAGTGCCCCCAGGGACAGGGTAGGGGAACTCTATGGCTACACCTTC. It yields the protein CSAPRDRVGELYGYTF.

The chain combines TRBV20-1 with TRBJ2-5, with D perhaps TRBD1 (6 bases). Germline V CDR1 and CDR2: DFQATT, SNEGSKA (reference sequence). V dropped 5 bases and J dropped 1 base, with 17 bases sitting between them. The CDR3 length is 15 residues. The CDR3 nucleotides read TGCAGTGCTGACTCCGGGACAATCCTCCAAGAGACCCAGTACTTC. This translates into CSADSGTILQETQYF.

CDR3: CASSKEWREVPPAGYEQYF. CDR3 coding DNA: TGTGCCAGCAGCAAAGAATGGCGGGAGGTCCCACCGGCCGGCTACGAGCAGTACTTC. This chain connects TRBV21-1 to TRBJ2-7; no check of the table's D call, TRBD2, against the DNA was made. TRBV21-1 is an annotated pseudogene. CDR3 length equals 19 residues.

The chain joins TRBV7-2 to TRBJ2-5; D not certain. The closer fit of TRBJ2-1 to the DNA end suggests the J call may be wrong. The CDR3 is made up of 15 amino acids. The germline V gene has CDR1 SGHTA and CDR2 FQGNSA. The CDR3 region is CASSGFRGYQETQFF. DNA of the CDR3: TGTGCCAGCAGTGGTTTCCGTGGGTACCAAGAGACCCAGTTCTTC.

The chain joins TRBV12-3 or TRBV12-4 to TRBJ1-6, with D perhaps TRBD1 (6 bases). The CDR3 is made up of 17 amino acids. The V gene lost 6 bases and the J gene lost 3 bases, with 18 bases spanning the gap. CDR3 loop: CASRGHTSSRYNSPLHF. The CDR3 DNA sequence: TGTGCCAGCAGGGGACATACTTCGTCCCGCTATAATTCACCCCTCCACTTT.

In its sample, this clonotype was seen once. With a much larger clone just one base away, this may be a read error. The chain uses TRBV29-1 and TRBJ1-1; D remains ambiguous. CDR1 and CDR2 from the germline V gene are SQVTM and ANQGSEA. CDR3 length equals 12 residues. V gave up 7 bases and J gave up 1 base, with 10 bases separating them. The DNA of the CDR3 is TGCAGCGCTCGACGGACGAACACTGAAGCTTTCTTT. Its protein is CSARRTNTEAFF.

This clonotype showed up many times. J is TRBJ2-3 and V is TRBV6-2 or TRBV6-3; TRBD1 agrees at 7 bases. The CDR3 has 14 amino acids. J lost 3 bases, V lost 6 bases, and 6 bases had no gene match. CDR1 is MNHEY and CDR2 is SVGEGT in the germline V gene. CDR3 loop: CASSATGKTDTQYF. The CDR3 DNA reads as TGTGCCAGCAGCGCGACAGGGAAGACAGATACGCAGTATTTT.

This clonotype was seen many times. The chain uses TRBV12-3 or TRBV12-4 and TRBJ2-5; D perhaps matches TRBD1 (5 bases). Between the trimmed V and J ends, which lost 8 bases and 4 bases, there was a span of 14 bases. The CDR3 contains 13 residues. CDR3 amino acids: CASSKGDRETQYF. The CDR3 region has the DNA TGTGCCAGCTCAAAAGGGGATAGAGAGACCCAGTACTTC.

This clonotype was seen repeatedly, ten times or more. CDR3 DNA sequence: TGCAGTGCTAGAGGAGCCATGGATGAGCAGTTCTTC. Amino acid sequence: CSARGAMDEQFF. This chain links TRBV20-1 with TRBJ2-1, with D unresolved. The CDR3 has 12 amino acids. Germline assignment: CDR1 DFQATT and CDR2 SNEGSKA (reference sequence). V was shortened by 1 base and J by 8 bases, with 9 bases between the two germline ends.

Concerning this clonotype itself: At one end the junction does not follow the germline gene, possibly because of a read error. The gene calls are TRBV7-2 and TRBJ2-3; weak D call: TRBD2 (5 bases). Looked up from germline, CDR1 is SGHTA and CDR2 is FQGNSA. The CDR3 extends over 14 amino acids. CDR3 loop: CASSLARVADTQYF. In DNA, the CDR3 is TGTGCCAGCAGCCTAGCTCGGGTGGCAGATACGCAGTATTTT.

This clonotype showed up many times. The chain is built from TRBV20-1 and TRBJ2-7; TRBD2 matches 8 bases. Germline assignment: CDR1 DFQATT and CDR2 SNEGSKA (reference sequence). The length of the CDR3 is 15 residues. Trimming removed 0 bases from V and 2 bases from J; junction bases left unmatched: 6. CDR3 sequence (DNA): TGCAGTGCTAGAGATCTCGGGAGGGCCACCTACGAGCAGTACTTC. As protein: CSARDLGRATYEQYF.

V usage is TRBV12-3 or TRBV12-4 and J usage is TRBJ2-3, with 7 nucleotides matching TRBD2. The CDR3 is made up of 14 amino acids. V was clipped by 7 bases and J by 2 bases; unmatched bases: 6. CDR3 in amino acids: CASTVSGITDTQYF. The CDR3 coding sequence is TGTGCCAGCACCGTAAGCGGGATCACAGATACGCAGTATTTT.

CDR3 sequence: CSVGEQGYHEQFF. The CDR3 DNA reads as TGCAGCGTCGGGGAACAGGGTTACCATGAGCAGTTCTTC. The chain recombines TRBV29-1 with TRBJ2-1; tentative D call: TRBD1 (6 bases). V lost 6 bases to trimming and J lost 8 bases, with 17 bases between them. The CDR3 is made up of 13 amino acids. Germline V gene data show CDR1 as SQVTM and CDR2 as ANQGSEA.

The CDR3, as DNA: TGTGCCACCAGCAGAGATAGAACAGGGGCGGAAAAACTGTTTTTT. It is translated as CATSRDRTGAEKLFF. The V gene is TRBV15, the J gene TRBJ1-4; 7 nucleotides align to TRBD1. The CDR3 runs to 15 residues. CDR1 is LNHNV and CDR2 is YYDKDF in the germline V gene (reference sequence). The junction had 6 bases not matched to a gene; V was cut back by 0 bases and J by 8 bases. The full variable domain, completed using reference TRBV15 and TRBJ1-4, is DAMVIQNPRYQVTQFGKPVTLSCSQTLNHNVMYWYQQKSSQAPKLLFHYYDKDFNNEADTPDNFQSRRPNTSFCFLDIRSPGLGDTAMYLCATSRDRTGAEKLFFGSGTQLSVL.

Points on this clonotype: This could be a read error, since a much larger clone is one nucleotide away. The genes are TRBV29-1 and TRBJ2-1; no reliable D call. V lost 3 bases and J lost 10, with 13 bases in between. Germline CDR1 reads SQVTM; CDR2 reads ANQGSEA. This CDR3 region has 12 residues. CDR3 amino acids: CSVEKSAYEQFF. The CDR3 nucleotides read TGCAGCGTTGAGAAGTCGGCCTACGAGCAGTTCTTC.

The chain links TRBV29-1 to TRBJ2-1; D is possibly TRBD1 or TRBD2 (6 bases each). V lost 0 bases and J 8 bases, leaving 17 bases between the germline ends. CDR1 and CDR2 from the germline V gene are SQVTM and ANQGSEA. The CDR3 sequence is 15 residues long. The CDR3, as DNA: TGCAGCGTTGAAGATGGCGGGACACCACGCCATGAGCAGTTCTTC. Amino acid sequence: CSVEDGGTPRHEQFF.

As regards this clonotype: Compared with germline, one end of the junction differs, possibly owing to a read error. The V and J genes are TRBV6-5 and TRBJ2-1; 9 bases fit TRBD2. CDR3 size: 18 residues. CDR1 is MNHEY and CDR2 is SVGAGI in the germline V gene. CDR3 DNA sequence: TGTGCCAGTAGTTACTTTATCAACAGCGGGAGGAATAACAATGAGCAGTTCTTC. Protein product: CASSYFINSGRNNNEQFF.